This T cell receptor (beta chain) was profiled in a study of PD-1 blockade in classical Hodgkin lymphoma. Described time point: cycle 4 day 1 (C4D1), after less than 7 weeks of nivolumab. Relapses following autologous stem cell transplantation were seen in all patients, with brentuximab vedotin exposure varying. The best responses consisted of complete response, partial response or progressive disease. CDR1 and CDR2 (germline): GTSNPN, SVGIG (reference sequence). The CDR3 has 13 amino acids. Trimming removed 4 bases from V and 1 base from J, with 11 bases in between. TCRdb's table, derived via immunoSEQ multiplex PCR, lists solely in-frame clones and lacks some. The sample shows about 41,000 clones, approximately 67% of them seen only once.

This TCR was sampled from a human donor with classical Hodgkin lymphoma. The material sequenced was peripheral blood mononuclear cells (PBMCs), taken before the fourth cycle of nivolumab. This chain uses TRBV30 with TRBJ2-7; D remains ambiguous. Written as DNA, the CDR3 is TGTGCCTGGAAAGGGTTTGGGTCCTACGAGCAGTACTTC. Protein sequence: CAWKGFGSYEQYF.